These 8 T cell receptor beta chains came from one sample sequenced in a study of T cell responses to AZD1222 COVID-19 vaccine (dated by TCRdb to the early 2020s). The method behind the library was the immunoSEQ multiplex PCR assay. The immuneACCESS repertoire file appears here via TCRdb, limited to in-frame rearrangements. These files lack a portion of the clones; in checked studies, under half of the deficit traces to unresolved V genes, and the cause of the others is not known. This sample lists about 100,000 clones; around nine tenths were detected once. The top ten clonotypes cover less than 7.5% of the sample. The label giving this sample's time point can be read as: about 28 days (+/-7) after the second vaccine dose. The specimen comprised peripheral blood, sampled 28 days after the second AZD1222 dose. The receptors here all came from an adult who received the AZD1222 COVID-19 vaccine.

The rearrangement uses TRBV18 and TRBJ2-1; D unclear. V was pared by 8 bases and J by 0 bases, with 11 bases between. CDR1 KGHSH and CDR2 LQKENI come from the germline V gene. The CDR3 loop spans 14 amino acids. The CDR3 region is CASLEDGSYNEQFF. The CDR3 bases are TGTGCCAGCCTCGAAGACGGCTCCTACAATGAGCAGTTCTTC. Complete variable domain (other parts from reference TRBV18 and TRBJ2-1): NAGVMQNPRHLVRRRGQEARLRCSPMKGHSHVYWYRQLPEEGLKFMVYLQKENIIDESGMPKERFSAEFPKEGPSILRIQQVVRGDSAAYFCASLEDGSYNEQFFGPGTRLTVL.

The V gene is TRBV9, the J gene TRBJ2-3, with TRBD2 matching over 11 bases. V dropped 4 bases and J dropped 2; count of bases not matched to a gene: 6. Germline CDR1 reads SGDLS; CDR2 reads YYNGEE. The CDR3 consists of 16 residues. CDR3 DNA: TGTGCCAGCAGCATTACTAGCGGGAGATTCACAGATACGCAGTATTTT. Amino acids: CASSITSGRFTDTQYF.

Written as DNA, the CDR3 is TGTGCCAGCAGTTACTCGACGGGGGAGGTAGCGAATGAGCAGTTCTTC. Encoded protein: CASSYSTGEVANEQFF. The gene calls are TRBV6-5 and TRBJ2-1; D might be TRBD2 (6 bases). Between the trimmed V and J ends, which lost 0 bases and 7 bases, there was a span of 16 bases. This CDR3 comprises 16 residues. The germline CDR1 and CDR2 sequences are MNHEY and SVGAGI.

The CDR3 nucleotides are TGTGCCAGTAGTACCCCGGGACTCCCGTACAATGAGCAGTTCTTC. It encodes CASSTPGLPYNEQFF. The chain combines TRBV19 with TRBJ2-1; TRBD2 might be the D (6 bases). CDR1 and CDR2 from the germline V gene are LNHDA and SQIVND (reference sequence). There are 15 residues in the CDR3. With 4 bases removed from V and 4 bases from J, the gap between germline ends came to 14 bases.

The rearrangement uses TRBV20-1 and TRBJ1-2, with TRBD1 matching 7 bases. Germline trimming cut 3 bases from V and 6 bases from J; bases unmatched to any gene: 7. CDR3 length: 13 residues. Per germline, CDR1 DFQATT and CDR2 SNEGSKA (reference sequence). Written as DNA, the CDR3 is TGCAGTGCTAGTTCCGGGCAGGGGGATGGCTACACCTTC. As protein: CSASSGQGDGYTF.

The chain joins TRBV7-2 to TRBJ1-2; no reliable D call. V was cut by 1 base and J by 5 bases, with 11 bases left in between. This CDR3 is built from 14 residues. The germline V gene has CDR1 SGHTA and CDR2 FQGNSA. For the CDR3, the DNA is TGTGCCAGCAGCTTAGAGGCGGAACTATATGGCTACACCTTC. As protein: CASSLEAELYGYTF.

This CDR3 is CAAGVSPLHF. CDR3 DNA sequence: TGTGCCGCCGGAGTATCACCCCTCCACTTT. The chain carries TRBV6-5 and TRBJ1-6; D uncertain. The length of the CDR3 is 10 residues. Deletions cut 11 bases from V and 10 bases from J, with 9 bases between. Germline V gene sequence: CDR1 MNHEY, CDR2 SVGAGI.

The chain combines TRBV6-1 with TRBJ1-5, with 11 bases aligning to TRBD1. Unmatched junction bases numbered 1, after V lost 0 bases and J lost 6 bases. The V gene's germline CDR1 is MNHNS and CDR2 SASEGT. CDR3 length: 15 residues. This CDR3 reads CASSEAGTGGQPQHF. CDR3 sequence (DNA): TGTGCCAGCAGTGAAGCAGGGACAGGGGGTCAGCCCCAGCATTTT.